This TCR beta chain was retrieved from a study of cytomegalovirus exposure and HLA in healthy donors. It was with 60 Vbeta and 13 Jbeta primers that the PCR ran. Repertoires were generated with immunoSEQ multiplex PCR, while TCRdb's copy carries only in-frame clones and drops some. Here the sample spans about 59,000 clones, 70% to 90% being singletons. The receptor comes from a man aged 30-40 years in good health and CMV-seropositive. The sequenced material came from PBMCs.

CDR3 nucleotide sequence: TGTGCCATCAGTGGCCCGCGGACTAGCGGGGGGGGGAGCTCCTACAATGAGCAGTTCTTC. Residues: CAISGPRTSGGGSSYNEQFF. The gene calls are TRBV10-3 and TRBJ2-1, with 15 bases fitting TRBD2. CDR1 ENHRY and CDR2 SYGVKD come from the germline V gene. V dropped 4 bases and J dropped 0; count of bases not matched to a gene: 10. The CDR3 has 20 residues.